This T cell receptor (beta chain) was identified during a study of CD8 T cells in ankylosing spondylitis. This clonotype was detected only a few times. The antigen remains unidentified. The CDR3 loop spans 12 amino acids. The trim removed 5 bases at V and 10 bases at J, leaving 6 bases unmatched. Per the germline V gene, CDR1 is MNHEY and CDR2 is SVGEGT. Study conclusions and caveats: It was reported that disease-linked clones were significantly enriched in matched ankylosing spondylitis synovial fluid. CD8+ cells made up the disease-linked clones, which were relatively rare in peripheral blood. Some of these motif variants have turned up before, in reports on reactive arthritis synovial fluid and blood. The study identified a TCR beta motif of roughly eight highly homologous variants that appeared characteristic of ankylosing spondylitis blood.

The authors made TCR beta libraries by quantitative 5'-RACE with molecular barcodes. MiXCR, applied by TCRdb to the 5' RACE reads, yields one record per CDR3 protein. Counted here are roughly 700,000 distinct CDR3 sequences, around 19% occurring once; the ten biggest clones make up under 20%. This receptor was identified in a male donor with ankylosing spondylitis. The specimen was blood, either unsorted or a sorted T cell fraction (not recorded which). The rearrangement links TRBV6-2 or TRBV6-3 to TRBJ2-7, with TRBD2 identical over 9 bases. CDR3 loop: CASSLVAGVQYF. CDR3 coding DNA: TGTGCCAGCAGTCTCGTAGCGGGAGTCCAGTACTTC.